The clone carrying this TCR beta chain was picked up many times. CDR3 length: 19 amino acids. Trimming left V 1 base short and J 1 base short, with 21 bases between. TCRdb itself ran the 5' RACE reads through MiXCR, one entry per CDR3 protein. The sample contains more than 150,000 distinct CDR3 sequences, around a sixth of which appear only once. This sample was included in a study of CD8 T cells in ankylosing spondylitis. The chain combines TRBV12-3 or TRBV12-4 with TRBJ2-3, with D perhaps matching TRBD2 (6 bases). This clonotype was obtained from a male donor aged 5-30 years with ankylosing spondylitis or in good health (not recorded which). The material sequenced was blood, either unsorted or a sorted T cell fraction (not recorded which). The CDR3 here is CASSLVPLRELHRTDTQYF. The DNA for the CDR3 is TGTGCCAGCAGTTTAGTGCCCTTGCGGGAACTCCACCGCACAGATACGCAGTATTTT.